This T cell receptor beta chain was found in a study of T cell changes during pregnancy in multiple sclerosis. Losses at the gene ends were 3 bases for V and 0 bases for J; bases not matched to a gene: 9. This CDR3 has 19 residues. CDR1 LGHNA and CDR2 YSLEER come from the germline V gene. Assay used: immunoSEQ multiplex PCR; TCRdb lists only in-frame clones, some missing. The table records tens of thousands of clones, around 90% of them present only once. The rearrangement uses TRBV4-3 and TRBJ2-1, with 12 bases identical to TRBD2. The receptor was derived from a female donor with multiple sclerosis, enrolled in a pregnancy study. The sequences come from peripheral blood, collected in the second trimester of pregnancy. The CDR3: CASSQGLAGGLSSYNEQFF. The CDR3, as DNA: TGCGCCAGCAGCCAGGGTCTAGCGGGGGGGCTGAGCTCCTACAATGAGCAGTTCTTC.